The 15 T cell receptor beta chains presented below share a single source sample, sequenced in a study of shared clonotypes between healthy human individuals (dated by TCRdb to 2020 to 2022). CD8 naive samples consisted of CD45RO-negative cells that were positively selected for CCR7, yielding a CD45RA+CCR7+ population without TemRA cells. Libraries were made using the immunoSEQ multiplex PCR assay. TCRdb took over this immuneACCESS table, retaining in-frame rearrangements with V and J assigned. Such tables are incomplete; in checked studies, under half of the missing clones stem from an unresolved V gene, and the remainder is unexplained. The sample profile shows about 2.1 million clones; around 93% of them were found once. Around 1.8% of the sample is held by the ten biggest clonotypes. Sequencing was performed on naive CD8+ T cells from PBMCs. The cell subset or site label on this specimen signifies: CD45RA+CCR7+. These TCRs come from a man aged 18 to 35 in good health. Some clones in this sample may be carry-over from other donors' samples.

This chain links TRBV19 with TRBJ2-1; TRBD2 matches 8 bases. V gave up 3 bases and J gave up 5 bases; unmatched junction bases: 9. The CDR3 is made up of 16 amino acids. Germline V gene data show CDR1 as LNHDA and CDR2 as SQIVND (reference sequence). CDR3 protein: CASSMLSGGFHNEQFF. The CDR3 nucleotides read TGTGCCAGTAGTATGCTCTCGGGGGGGTTCCACAATGAGCAGTTCTTC.

This sequence joins TRBV27 and TRBJ2-7; 11 bases line up with TRBD2. Germline trimming cut 3 bases from V and 2 bases from J; bases unmatched to any gene: 6. Germline V gives CDR1 MNHEY, CDR2 SMNVEV (reference sequence). The CDR3 spans 16 residues. As DNA, the CDR3 is TGTGCCAGCAGTTTGGTTCTAGCGGGAGGAACCTACGAGCAGTACTTC. Translation gives CASSLVLAGGTYEQYF.

The chain uses TRBV4-2 and TRBJ2-2; 12 bases agree with TRBD1. Germline CDR1 reads LGHNA; CDR2 reads YNFKEQ. The V gene end was trimmed by 6 bases and the J gene end by 2 bases; junction bases not matched to a gene: 10. The CDR3 covers 18 residues. CDR3 sequence: CASSPRDRGLLNTGELFF. DNA of the CDR3: TGTGCCAGCAGTCCTCGGGACAGGGGGCTCTTAAACACCGGGGAGCTGTTTTTT.

In the case of this clone: The same CDR3 also results from other DNA sequences found in this sample. The rearrangement joins TRBV7-9 to TRBJ2-7; D not resolved. The CDR3 is 12 amino acids. V gave up 5 bases and J gave up 4 bases, with 9 bases separating them. Per germline, CDR1 SEHNR and CDR2 FQNEAQ (reference sequence). This CDR3 reads CASSTRTYEQYF. The DNA for the CDR3 is TGTGCCAGCAGCACCCGGACGTACGAGCAGTACTTC.

J is TRBJ2-1 and V is TRBV11-2; 9 nucleotides match TRBD1. This CDR3 has 17 amino acids. Trimming at V came to 6 bases and at J to 8 bases, leaving 17 bases not matched to a gene. Germline V gene lookup returns CDR1 SGHAT and CDR2 FQNNGV. As DNA, the CDR3 is TGTGCCAGCAGTTCACAGGGGGCAGGTTCAGCGGTCGATGAGCAGTTCTTC. This translates into CASSSQGAGSAVDEQFF.

This clone has just one count. The CDR3 DNA is TGCGCCAGCATTGGGAGGGGTACAGATACGCAGTATTTT. This gives the protein CASIGRGTDTQYF. The V gene is TRBV5-1, the J gene TRBJ2-3; 7 bases are a match to TRBD2. Germline V gene lookup returns CDR1 SGHRS and CDR2 YFSETQ. The CDR3 consists of 13 residues. The ends lost 6 bases at V and 3 bases at J; junction bases unmatched: 4.

The J gene is TRBJ1-4, the V gene TRBV14; perhaps TRBD1 as D (5 bases). CDR3 length: 17 residues. Trimming took off 0 bases at V and 8 bases at J, with 19 bases between the two ends. Germline CDR1 SGHDN, CDR2 FVKESK. CDR3 in amino acids: CASSQDLALGTREKLFF. The CDR3 DNA follows: TGTGCCAGCAGCCAAGATTTAGCGTTGGGGACGAGGGAAAAACTGTTTTTT.

CDR3 DNA: TGTGCCAGCAGCCCCTGGACTATTAGCTACGAGCAGTACTTC. Translating gives CASSPWTISYEQYF. The V call is TRBV7-9, the J call TRBJ2-7, with D perhaps TRBD2 (6 bases). The CDR3 runs to 14 residues. CDR1 is SEHNR, CDR2 FQNEAQ, per germline (reference sequence). V lost 5 bases and J lost 3, with 14 bases in between.

V gene TRBV7-7 combines with J gene TRBJ2-5; TRBD1 agrees at 7 bases. The CDR3 covers 13 residues. Germline V gene lookup returns CDR1 SSHAT and CDR2 FNYEAQ (reference sequence). Trimming at V came to 5 bases and at J to 1 base, leaving 1 base not matched to a gene. The CDR3 DNA sequence: TGTGCCAGCAGCAGGGGGCCCCAAGAGACCCAGTACTTC. Its protein product is CASSRGPQETQYF. Full variable domain (missing parts from reference TRBV7-7 and TRBJ2-5): GAGVSQSPRYKVTKRGQDVTLRCDPISSHATLYWYQQALGQGPEFLTYFNYEAQPDKSGLPSDRFSAERPEGSISTLTIQRTEQRDSAMYRCASSRGPQETQYFGPGTRLLVL.

The V gene is TRBV30, the J gene TRBJ2-5; D not resolved. The J call may be faulty, since TRBJ2-7 better matches the DNA end. Germline assignment: CDR1 GTSNPN and CDR2 SVGIG (reference sequence). This CDR3 spans 15 amino acids. The CDR3 DNA is TGTGCCTGGAGGACCCGGGCCCTACCCTTTGGCGAGCAGTACTTC. Translated, it gives CAWRTRALPFGEQYF.

This sequence joins TRBV12-2 and TRBJ2-7. TRBV12-2 is recorded as a pseudogene. This CDR3 region has 13 residues. Here the CDR3 DNA reads TGTGCAAGTCGCCCCCTTTCGGACTACGAGCAGTACTTC. Residues: CASRPLSDYEQYF.

This chain links TRBV5-6 with TRBJ2-7; D possibly matches TRBD1 or TRBD2 (5 bases each). Between the trimmed V and J ends, which lost 2 bases and 5 bases, there was a span of 14 bases. The CDR3 sequence is 14 residues long. Germline assignment: CDR1 SGHDT and CDR2 YYEEEE. The CDR3 coding sequence is TGTGCCAGCAGCTTCGTAGGGGAGTCGGACGAGCAGTACTTC. Protein: CASSFVGESDEQYF.

The chain links TRBV11-2 to TRBJ1-4, with 8 nucleotides matching TRBD1. The CDR3 has 14 residues. Germline CDR1 SGHAT, CDR2 FQNNGV. V shed 4 bases, J shed 6 bases, and the junction held 4 bases outside the gene matches. The CDR3 DNA reads as TGTGCCAGCAGCTCAGGGGGCGCATATGAAAAACTGTTTTTT. Translated, it gives CASSSGGAYEKLFF.

The chain has TRBV5-6 and TRBJ1-2; no reliable D call. The V gene's germline CDR1 is SGHDT and CDR2 YYEEEE. The CDR3 has 15 residues. V was clipped by 0 bases and J by 0 bases, with 9 bases between them. The CDR3: CASSLGRPANYGYTF. The CDR3 region has the DNA TGTGCCAGCAGCTTGGGCAGGCCAGCTAACTATGGCTACACCTTC.

V is TRBV27 and J is TRBJ2-7, with a tentative D call TRBD1 (6 bases). V lost 1 base and J 3 bases, leaving 16 bases between the germline ends. Per germline, CDR1 MNHEY and CDR2 SMNVEV (reference sequence). This CDR3 has 16 amino acids. CDR3 bases: TGTGCCAGCAGTTTATACCCGACAGGAACTTTCTACGAGCAGTACTTC. It codes for CASSLYPTGTFYEQYF.